These 28 T cell receptor beta chains were all obtained from the same sample, sequenced in a study of blood T cell repertoires in COVID-19. Data came from immunoSEQ multiplex PCR; TCRdb stores just in-frame clones and leaves some out. Of about 270,000 clones listed, 75% to 95% are singletons. Sequencing was done on a sample of PBMCs or T cells enriched from blood (not recorded which). Every receptor here comes from a man aged 35 to 55 who had been exposed to COVID-19.

The V call is TRBV5-6, the J call TRBJ2-7; a weak D match, TRBD1 (5 bases). The CDR3 is 13 residues long. Germline V gene lookup returns CDR1 SGHDT and CDR2 YYEEEE. V was pared by 4 bases and J by 3 bases, with 11 bases between. In DNA, the CDR3 is TGTGCCAGCAGCGCATCGACAGACTACGAGCAGTACTTC. Its translation is CASSASTDYEQYF.

The gene calls are TRBV9 and TRBJ2-2; D perhaps matches TRBD1 (5 bases). V was trimmed by 3 bases and J by 2 bases, leaving 17 bases between them. CDR3 length: 17 amino acids. Germline CDR1 is SGDLS and CDR2 is YYNGEE. CDR3 in amino acids: CASSALSRTPNTGELFF. The CDR3 nucleotides are TGTGCCAGCAGCGCTTTGTCCCGGACACCAAACACCGGGGAGCTGTTTTTT.

This chain connects TRBV19 to TRBJ2-3, with D perhaps TRBD1 (6 bases). The CDR3 extends over 16 amino acids. V shed 5 bases and J shed 3 bases, with 18 bases lying between them. In germline, CDR1 is LNHDA, CDR2 SQIVND (reference sequence). CDR3 region: CASSSRHRVHTDTQYF. CDR3 DNA: TGTGCCAGTAGTTCCCGACACAGGGTTCATACAGATACGCAGTATTTT.

V usage is TRBV6-5 and J usage is TRBJ2-7; D perhaps matches TRBD1 (6 bases). V shed 6 bases and J shed 4 bases, with 19 bases lying between them. The germline V gene has CDR1 MNHEY and CDR2 SVGAGI. CDR3 size: 15 residues. CDR3 region: CASRPAALGGYEQYF. For the CDR3, the DNA is TGTGCCAGCAGGCCAGCTGCATTAGGGGGTTACGAGCAGTACTTC.

This clone appeared once. V gene TRBV28 combines with J gene TRBJ1-5; D might be TRBD1 (6 bases). Germline CDR1 is MDHEN and CDR2 is SYDVKM. The CDR3 sequence is 15 residues long. The V end lost 1 base, the J end lost 7 bases, and 14 bases lay between the germline ends. CDR3 residues: CASSLSGTGLQPQHF. CDR3 sequence (DNA): TGTGCCAGCAGTTTATCAGGAACAGGGCTCCAGCCCCAGCATTTT.

The V call is TRBV9, the J call TRBJ1-5, with 7 bases lining up with TRBD1. Germline V gene sequence: CDR1 SGDLS, CDR2 YYNGEE. The V and J ends lost 0 bases and 7 bases, in that order; junction bases with no gene match: 10. The CDR3 runs 16 residues. CDR3 DNA: TGTGCCAGCAGCGTAGGATTTAATACAGGGGAACAGCCCCAGCATTTT. Its translation is CASSVGFNTGEQPQHF. Combining the CDR3 with reference TRBV9 and TRBJ1-5 gives the whole variable domain DSGVTQTPKHLITATGQRVTLRCSPRSGDLSVYWYQQSLDQGLQFLIQYYNGEERAKGNILERFSAQQFPDLHSELNLSSLELGDSALYFCASSVGFNTGEQPQHFGDGTRLSIL.

V and J are TRBV3-1 (or the pseudogene TRBV3-2) and TRBJ2-1, with no clear D. CDR1 is LGHDT, CDR2 YNNKEL, per germline (reference sequence). Trimming pared 0 bases from V and 4 bases from J, leaving 13 bases between. This CDR3 comprises 16 residues. The CDR3: CASSQDRLVIYNEQFF. The CDR3 nucleotides read TGTGCCAGCAGCCAAGATAGGCTAGTTATATACAATGAGCAGTTCTTC.

The chain links TRBV5-5 to TRBJ1-1; 9 positions match TRBD1. In germline, CDR1 is SGHKS, CDR2 YYEKEE (reference sequence). The CDR3 has 16 amino acids. J lost 6 bases, V lost 4 bases, and 13 bases had no gene match. The CDR3: CASSTGPGQGSAEAFF. The CDR3 coding sequence is TGTGCCAGCAGCACGGGTCCGGGACAGGGTTCTGCTGAAGCTTTCTTT.

This chain uses TRBV14 with TRBJ1-2, with D unclear. Trimming removed 1 base at V and 5 bases at J, with 8 bases between. From germline, CDR1 is SGHDN and CDR2 FVKESK. The CDR3 loop spans 13 amino acids. The CDR3 protein is CASSQGPRYGYTF. CDR3 in DNA: TGTGCCAGCAGCCAAGGCCCCAGATATGGCTACACCTTC.

In its sample, this clone was seen once. V gene TRBV11-2 combines with J gene TRBJ2-1; perhaps TRBD2 as D (5 bases). The V and J ends lost 7 bases and 7 bases respectively, with 32 bases between them. The germline V gene has CDR1 SGHAT and CDR2 FQNNGV. The CDR3 is 19 amino acids. The CDR3 region has the DNA TGTGCCAGCACCCTTAGTCTTGCAGCGGCTCGGCTAGCTGGGAATGAGCAGTTCTTC. Protein sequence: CASTLSLAAARLAGNEQFF.

The chain uses TRBV29-1 and TRBJ1-4, with TRBD1 matching over 10 bases. CDR1 is SQVTM, CDR2 ANQGSEA, per germline. After removal of 7 bases from V and 6 bases from J, the junction contained 8 bases not matched to a gene. The CDR3 sequence is 14 residues long. The CDR3 DNA sequence: TGCAGCGCTAAAACCGGGACAGGGGATGAAAAACTGTTTTTT. Its protein is CSAKTGTGDEKLFF.

The chain combines TRBV2 with TRBJ1-1; D call uncertain. The CDR3 length is 11 residues. Germline V gene sequence: CDR1 SNHLY, CDR2 FYNNEI. Trimming removed 3 bases from V and 6 bases from J, with 5 bases in between. CDR3 loop: CASSEGPEAFF. For the CDR3, the DNA is TGTGCCAGCAGTGAGGGCCCTGAAGCTTTCTTT.

V usage is TRBV4-1 and J usage is TRBJ2-6, with a tentative D call TRBD1 (6 bases). Germline CDR1 reads MGHRA; CDR2 reads YSYEKL. The germline V and J ends were trimmed by 1 base and 2 bases, with 12 bases remaining between them. The CDR3 is made up of 17 amino acids. In DNA, the CDR3 is TGCGCCAGCAGCCAAGTTGGCAGGGGAGCTGGGGCCAACGTCCTGACTTTC. It specifies CASSQVGRGAGANVLTF.

J is TRBJ2-2 and V is TRBV11-3; D gene ambiguous. Germline V gives CDR1 SGHNT, CDR2 YENEEA. This CDR3 comprises 11 residues. V lost 5 bases and J 6 bases, leaving 4 bases between the germline ends. Here the CDR3 DNA reads TGTGCCAGCAGCACACCCGGGGAGCTGTTTTTT. This translates into CASSTPGELFF.

The gene calls are TRBV4-1 and TRBJ2-1, with a possible D match to TRBD1 (5 bases). Germline CDR1 reads MGHRA; CDR2 reads YSYEKL. Deletions cut 0 bases from V and 5 bases from J, with 8 bases between. CDR3 length: 14 amino acids. The CDR3: CASSQDPRDNEQFF. The CDR3, as DNA: TGCGCCAGCAGCCAAGACCCCAGGGACAATGAGCAGTTCTTC.

This sequence joins TRBV28 and TRBJ2-2; D not certain. Trimming stripped 3 bases from V and 0 bases from J, with 11 bases between. Per the germline V gene, CDR1 is MDHEN and CDR2 is SYDVKM. This CDR3 is 16 amino acids long. In nucleotides, the CDR3 is TGTGCCAGCAGTTTCGACACAATCGCGAACACCGGGGAGCTGTTTTTT. Its translation: CASSFDTIANTGELFF. Based on the CDR3 plus reference TRBV28 and TRBJ2-2, the full variable domain is DVKVTQSSRYLVKRTGEKVFLECVQDMDHENMFWYRQDPGLGLRLIYFSYDVKMKEKGDIPEGYSVSREKKERFSLILESASTNQTSMYLCASSFDTIANTGELFFGEGSRLTVL.

The CDR3 nucleotides are TGCAGCGTCTCACTAGCGGGAGAGGGCAATGAGCAGTTCTTC. Its translation: CSVSLAGEGNEQFF. J is TRBJ2-1 and V is TRBV29-1; 11 bases fit TRBD2. The germline V gene has CDR1 SQVTM and CDR2 ANQGSEA. CDR3 length: 14 residues. V lost 6 bases and J lost 6; bases outside the gene matches: 7.

The chain carries TRBV29-1 and TRBJ1-2; 7 bases fit TRBD1. The CDR3 runs to 13 residues. The J segment lost 5 bases and the V segment lost 2 bases, leaving 5 bases of the junction unmatched. CDR1 is SQVTM and CDR2 is ANQGSEA in the germline V gene. The CDR3 sequence: CSVESQGPYGYTF. Written as DNA, the CDR3 is TGCAGCGTTGAATCACAGGGGCCTTATGGCTACACCTTC.

This clone was counted once. The V gene is TRBV5-1, the J gene TRBJ2-7; weak D call: TRBD2 (6 bases). The germline gives CDR1 SGHRS, CDR2 YFSETQ. The V end was cut by 0 bases, the J end by 0 bases, with 10 bases between. The CDR3 totals 15 residues. Here the CDR3 reads CASSLAGAPSYEQYF. CDR3 bases: TGCGCCAGCAGCTTGGCGGGAGCCCCCTCCTACGAGCAGTACTTC. Full variable domain (missing parts from reference TRBV5-1 and TRBJ2-7): KAGVTQTPRYLIKTRGQQVTLSCSPISGHRSVSWYQQTPGQGLQFLFEYFSETQRNKGNFPGRFSGRQFSNSRSEMNVSTLELGDSALYLCASSLAGAPSYEQYFGPGTRLTVT.

The genes are TRBV28 and TRBJ2-3, with TRBD2 as a possible D gene (6 bases). Trimming pared 6 bases from V and 7 bases from J, leaving 17 bases between. Germline V lookup: CDR1 MDHEN, CDR2 SYDVKM. The CDR3 loop spans 14 amino acids. This chain's CDR3 is CASRQGLRFNTQYF. The CDR3 coding sequence is TGTGCCAGCAGGCAGGGACTTCGCTTTAATACGCAGTATTTT.

J is TRBJ1-3 and V is TRBV7-5. TRBV7-5 is described as a pseudogene. The CDR3 runs 19 residues. Here the CDR3 reads CVRSLMGGGRGTPGNTIYF. CDR3 bases: TGTGTCAGAAGCTTAATGGGGGGTGGGAGGGGCACTCCTGGAAACACCATATATTTT.

In this sample, this clone turned up a few times. The V call is TRBV3-1 (or the pseudogene TRBV3-2), the J call TRBJ2-1; a weak D match, TRBD2 (5 bases). V was clipped by 1 base and J by 8 bases, with 6 bases between them. In germline, CDR1 is LGHDT, CDR2 YNNKEL (reference sequence). This CDR3 has 12 amino acids. CDR3 DNA sequence: TGTGCCAGCAGCCAAGTCGGGGATGAGCAGTTCTTC. This codes for CASSQVGDEQFF.

The rearrangement uses TRBV4-3 and TRBJ1-6, with unresolved D. CDR1 and CDR2 from the germline V gene are LGHNA and YSLEER. The CDR3 runs 18 residues. The V end lost 3 bases, the J end lost 0 bases, and 15 bases lay between the germline ends. In nucleotides, the CDR3 is TGCGCCAGCAGCCATCGAGGTCGGGAGAGCTCCTATAATTCACCCCTCCACTTT. It yields the protein CASSHRGRESSYNSPLHF.

The chain combines TRBV6-4 with TRBJ2-7, with a weak D call TRBD1 (5 bases). The CDR3 contains 13 residues. V was shortened by 4 bases and J by 2 bases, with 9 bases between the two germline ends. Germline V CDR1 and CDR2: MRHNA, SNTAGT. Here the CDR3 reads CASSGQRTYEQYF. Written as DNA, the CDR3 is TGTGCCAGCAGTGGACAGAGAACCTACGAGCAGTACTTC.

The gene calls are TRBV6-5 and TRBJ2-7; perhaps TRBD1 as D (6 bases). The CDR3 is 14 residues long. Germline values: CDR1 MNHEY, CDR2 SVGAGI. Trimming pared 5 bases from V and 0 bases from J, leaving 11 bases between. CDR3 sequence reads: CASSRTATSYEQYF. The CDR3 DNA sequence: TGTGCCAGCAGTCGGACAGCTACCTCCTACGAGCAGTACTTC.

This sequence joins TRBV9 and TRBJ2-5, with TRBD2 identical over 8 bases. The V gene's germline CDR1 is SGDLS and CDR2 YYNGEE. Trimming cost V 0 bases and J 4 bases; bases outside gene matches: 8. The CDR3 is made up of 16 amino acids. The CDR3 nucleotides read TGTGCCAGCAGCGTAGCAAGCGGGAGAAAGGCAGAGACCCAGTACTTC. This translates into CASSVASGRKAETQYF.

The V gene is TRBV27, the J gene TRBJ1-1; D possibly corresponds to TRBD1 (5 bases). CDR3 length: 14 residues. Germline lookup yields CDR1 MNHEY and CDR2 SMNVEV (reference sequence). Trimming took 4 bases from V and 3 from J, leaving 12 bases between them. The CDR3 sequence is CASSSGWGDTEAFF. In DNA, the CDR3 is TGTGCCAGCAGTTCCGGATGGGGGGACACTGAAGCTTTCTTT.

The chain uses TRBV3-1 (or the pseudogene TRBV3-2) and TRBJ1-6, with TRBD1 as a possible D gene (5 bases). The CDR3 loop spans 16 amino acids. The germline CDR1 and CDR2 sequences are LGHDT and YNNKEL (reference sequence). The ends were cut back, 6 bases at V and 4 bases at J, with 16 bases in the middle. This chain's CDR3 is CASSLRSGVYNSPLHF. CDR3 DNA sequence: TGTGCCAGCAGTCTGCGGTCGGGGGTGTATAATTCACCCCTCCACTTT.